This TCR beta chain was obtained from a study of T cell repertoires in cytomegalovirus infection. In its sample, this clonotype was seen a few times. Germline lookup yields CDR1 SNHLY and CDR2 FYNNEI. CDR3 length: 16 amino acids. Losses at the gene ends were 1 base for V and 2 bases for J; bases not matched to a gene: 3. Using its own MiXCR run on the reads, TCRdb lists one record per CDR3 protein. Among fewer than 700,000 distinct CDR3 sequences, 24% were seen once, and the ten largest hold 8%. The source is a human donor in good health (CMV status not recorded). Some clones in this sample may be carry-over from other donors' samples. Material for sequencing was CD8+ T cells from PBMCs. This sequence joins TRBV2 and TRBJ2-1, with TRBD1 matching over 9 bases. The CDR3 loop reads CASSEEGQGPYNEQFF. CDR3 bases: TGTGCCAGCAGTGAAGAGGGACAGGGTCCCTACAATGAGCAGTTCTTC.